This TCR beta chain was sequenced in a study of T-cell memory formation after mild COVID-19 (dated by TCRdb to the early 2020s). For the wider study: Most TCR sequence clusters were specific to one of the two donors. In a couple of donors, T-cell clones that expanded and contracted after mild COVID-19 were followed by sequencing TCRalpha and TCRbeta repertoires longitudinally. Two young, previously healthy adult volunteers made up the cohort, one male and one female.

Study-level results and caveats: The detection of some responding clones in pre-infection memory suggests that pre-existing cross-reactive memory T cells joined the SARS-CoV-2 response. Only a couple of mild cases were covered by the study, and larger cohorts that include severe cases with pre-infection samples were considered necessary. Contracting CD4+ clones were located mainly in the CM and EM memory subsets, whereas CD8+ clones were found to be enriched in EMRA. SARS-CoV-2 specificity of the second-wave clones peaking on day 37 was not confirmed. Balanced CD4/CD8 phenotypes were observed for clones contracting from day 15 to 85, whereas a bias towards CD4+ was observed for a second wave of clones expanding from day 15 to 37.

Ficoll-Paque density gradient centrifugation was used to isolate PBMCs. This clonotype was seen more than once but under ten times. The antigen it recognizes is unknown. Per-base quality was not reported, and no clone a single base away is much larger than it. Sequencing took place on an Illumina NovaSeq 6000. TCRalpha and TCRbeta cDNA libraries were constructed by 5'RACE with constant-segment primers, with sample barcodes and unique molecular identifiers being introduced. RNA was extracted from every sample with Trizol reagent. Library amplification was performed in two PCR steps, and a second sample barcode and Illumina TruSeq adapters were introduced in the second step. Sequencing of libraries was performed on an Illumina NovaSeq with 2 x 150 bp paired-end reads. The authors processed their data as follows. Reads were demultiplexed and collapsed into UMI-guided consensus sequences with migec v1.2.7. Using mixcr v2.1.11, the UMI consensuses were aligned to TRA and TRB V and J templates and assembled into clonotypes. A clonotype was counted as expanded or contracted only when both edgeR and NoisET called the clonotype significant, with the noise models trained on biological replicates. For edgeR calls, a false discovery rate-adjusted p below 0.01 and a log2 fold-change threshold of 1 were applied. As an exploratory analysis of dynamics, PCA with hierarchical clustering was applied to max-normalized trajectories of the 1000 most abundant clonotypes. Separately sequenced CD4+ and CD8+ repertoires were used to assign a CD4 or CD8 phenotype to each responding clone. TCRdb applied fastp at Q25 and MiXCR to the public reads, then kept only in-frame beta chains. All rows with the same CDR3 protein become a single entry with the most common DNA and genes. In this record, the V and J calls reflect TCRdb's handling and not the investigators' own analysis. The sample table holds 240,000 or so distinct CDR3 sequences, of which 7.5% to 10% were seen once. The leading ten clones occupy 22% of the sample.

This sequence originates from a man in his late teens or twenties who had mild COVID-19 (a few samples of this study predate the infection). The sample titles of this study are shuffled in the database, so cell type and time point are left out; the donor was told from shared clones. Material for sequencing was PBMCs or a T cell subset sorted from them (not recorded which).

The DNA reads as follows: TGTGCCAGCAGCGCGAAGGCGGGGGGAAGATCCTACGAGCAGTACTTC. This translates into CASSAKAGGRSYEQYF. The rearranged segments are TRBV7-9 and TRBJ2-7; 8 nucleotides in the junction match TRBD2. Reading from cysteine to phenylalanine, the CDR3 counts 16 amino acids. The sequence is cut down to CDR3 DNA, 48 bases in frame from base 1. CDR1 and CDR2 were assigned from the germline V gene (reference sequence) as SEHNR and FQNEAQ. Trimmed from V: 5 bases; trimmed from J: 1 base; junction bases lacking a gene match: 10.